This T cell receptor beta chain was identified during a study of blood T cells in healthy people across ages. V was pared by 5 bases and J by 2 bases, with 10 bases of the junction left unmatched. The CDR3 totals 16 residues. Germline assignment: CDR1 MDHEN and CDR2 SYDVKM. Overall study results and limits: Among long-lived donors, naive CD4+ cells were more numerous and diversity higher than in aged donors.

Through a sample-barcoded 5' primer and a J-beta primer mix, a second PCR was run for 7 to 11 cycles. TCRdb recomputed calls from the 5' RACE reads with MiXCR, one row per CDR3 protein. Of hundreds of thousands of distinct CDR3 sequences in the sample, about 52% are singletons; the top ten hold about a third. Comment on this clonotype: The antigen is unknown.

This clonotype was obtained from a woman in her sixties or seventies in good health. This chain links TRBV28 with TRBJ2-3; 7 nucleotides agree with TRBD1. Sequenced: blood. CDR3 in amino acids: CASSVPPGQHTDTQYF. The CDR3 DNA reads as TGTGCCAGCAGTGTCCCTCCGGGACAGCACACAGATACGCAGTATTTT.